This is a list of T cell receptor beta chains from one sample in a study of blood T cells in healthy people across ages. Each CDR3 protein gets one entry after TCRdb re-called the 5' RACE reads with MiXCR. Among hundreds of thousands of distinct CDR3 sequences, about 26% were seen once, and the ten largest hold approximately 3.3%. The same specimen was also included in a second study, on T cells of mothers and their children.

Sequencing input: blood. These receptors originate from a boy between 2 and 10 years old in good health. Both conserved end residues are part of each CDR3. A D gene is named only where the DNA matches it firmly. Clone size is stated in some rows and not others, as once, few, many or a class when expanded.

TRBV7-9,17,-,TRBJ1-4,TRBD1,CASSLGTGPLTGEKLFF,TGTGCCAGCAGCTTGGGGACAGGACCGCTAACCGGGGAAAAACTGTTTTTT
TRBV10-3,14,-,TRBJ2-5,-,CAISEKRYRGWQYF,TGTGCCATCAGTGAGAAGCGTTATCGGGGTTGGCAGTACTTC
TRBV2,13,-,TRBJ2-7,-,CASSWDLEEEQYF,TGTGCCAGCAGTTGGGACCTTGAGGAAGAGCAGTACTTC
TRBV11-2,15,-,TRBJ2-3,-,CASSLVGGGTDMQYF,TGTGCCAGCAGCTTAGTTGGCGGGGGCACAGATATGCAGTATTTT
TRBV12-3/TRBV12-4,13,-,TRBJ1-2,TRBD1,CASNPGQGYGYTF,TGTGCCAGCAACCCGGGACAGGGCTATGGCTACACCTTC
TRBV3-1,14,few,TRBJ2-5,-,CASAQGRQQETQYF,TGTGCCAGCGCCCAGGGACGACAACAAGAGACCCAGTACTTC
TRBV7-2,17,-,TRBJ2-1,TRBD2,CASSLYPIAGTNNEQFF,TGTGCCAGCAGCTTATACCCTATAGCGGGAACAAACAATGAGCAGTTCTTC
TRBV9,16,-,TRBJ2-5,-,CASSVEGIREGETQYF,TGTGCCAGCAGCGTAGAAGGGATCCGAGAGGGAGAGACCCAGTACTTC
TRBV6-5,16,many,TRBJ2-5,-,CASSYAALVKGETQYF,TGTGCCAGCAGTTACGCCGCGCTAGTAAAGGGAGAGACCCAGTACTTC
TRBV11-3,14,many,TRBJ2-3,-,CASSVTSGSDTQYF,TGTGCCAGCAGCGTAACCTCAGGGTCAGATACGCAGTATTTT
TRBV20-1,15,-,TRBJ1-5,-,CSARLVYRTYQPRHF,TGCAGTGCTAGATTGGTTTACAGAACCTATCAGCCCCGGCATTTT
TRBV7-2,15,-,TRBJ2-1,TRBD2,CASSLGRGGWVEQFF,TGTGCCAGCAGCTTAGGACGCGGGGGGTGGGTTGAGCAGTTCTTC
TRBV25-1,15,-,TRBJ2-1,-,CASSNVRGFGGEQFF,TGTGCCAGCTCCAACGTCCGAGGGTTTGGGGGCGAGCAGTTCTTC
TRBV10-3,14,-,TRBJ1-2,-,CAIRSGAEIYGYTF,TGTGCCATCAGGTCAGGGGCAGAAATCTATGGCTACACCTTC
TRBV4-3,15,many,TRBJ1-3,-,CASSQDTSSGNTIYF,TGCGCCAGCAGCCAAGATACAAGCTCTGGAAACACCATATATTTT
TRBV2,15,-,TRBJ2-7,TRBD1,CASSVFGQGTYEQYF,TGTGCCAGCAGTGTTTTCGGACAGGGAACCTACGAGCAGTACTTC
TRBV4-3,13,few,TRBJ2-5,-,CASKRQPEETQYF,TGCGCCAGCAAAAGGCAGCCCGAAGAGACCCAGTACTTC
TRBV5-5,15,few,TRBJ2-3,TRBD2,CASSALAGVADTQYF,TGTGCCAGCAGCGCCCTAGCGGGAGTAGCAGATACGCAGTATTTT
TRBV5-6,16,-,TRBJ2-3,-,CASSWLARRTTDTQYF,TGTGCCAGCAGCTGGCTAGCTCGACGGACCACAGATACGCAGTATTTT
TRBV7-6,16,-,TRBJ2-1,-,CASSSTTSDKYNEQFF,TGTGCCAGCAGCTCTACAACCTCTGACAAATACAATGAGCAGTTCTTC
TRBV20-1,16,-,TRBJ1-6,-,CSARDRGTSGNSPLHF,TGCAGTGCTAGAGATCGGGGGACCTCTGGTAATTCACCCCTCCACTTT
TRBV7-2,15,once,TRBJ2-3,-,CASSLYRQFRDTQYF,TGTGCCAGCAGTCTCTATCGCCAGTTTAGGGATACGCAGTATTTT
TRBV5-6,13,-,TRBJ1-2,-,CASSLGSSYGYTF,TGTGCCAGCAGCTTGGGCAGCAGCTATGGCTACACCTTC
TRBV7-9,16,-,TRBJ1-2,TRBD1,CASSFGGQGARYGYTF,TGTGCCAGCAGCTTCGGGGGACAGGGGGCGCGGTATGGCTACACCTTC
TRBV20-1,13,-,TRBJ1-2,-,CSAPLTANYGYTF,TGCAGTGCCCCACTGACAGCCAACTATGGCTACACCTTC
TRBV20-1,11,-,TRBJ2-5,-,CSARKSETQYF,TGCAGTGCTAGGAAGTCGGAGACCCAGTACTTC
TRBV5-1,16,-,TRBJ2-1,-,CASNTQGSSYYNEQFF,TGCGCCAGCAATACTCAGGGGTCGTCCTACTACAATGAGCAGTTCTTC
TRBV29-1,11,-,TRBJ1-2,-,CSGRTPYGYTF,TGCAGCGGGAGGACTCCCTATGGCTACACCTTC
TRBV10-3,14,-,TRBJ2-5,TRBD2,CATGAGGYQETQYF,TGTGCCACCGGGGCGGGAGGGTACCAAGAGACCCAGTACTTC
TRBV5-1,18,few,TRBJ2-2,-,CASSLALATFSNTGELFF,TGCGCCAGCAGCTTGGCCCTGGCCACCTTCTCAAACACCGGGGAGCTGTTTTTT
TRBV5-1,13,few,TRBJ1-1,-,CASSLRRDTEAFF,TGCGCCAGCAGCTTGAGGCGGGACACTGAAGCTTTCTTT